This TCR beta chain was captured by sequencing in a study of graft-versus-host responses after intestinal transplantation. On this clone itself: Its antigen is as yet unknown.

Some clones are missing from TCRdb's copy, which holds only in-frame ones; the method was immunoSEQ multiplex PCR. The profile shows about 100,000 clones, roughly 84% of them singletons. This specimen consisted of unstimulated CD4+ T cells sorted from spleen or lymph node cells, obtained before transplant. The sequence derives from a human donor who was the organ donor for an intestinal transplant.

The DNA of the CDR3 is TGTGCCAGCGGGGGAGCAGGGGGCGCAGACATTCAGTACTTC. Translated: CASGGAGGADIQYF. The chain joins TRBV28 to TRBJ2-4, with TRBD1 matching 8 bases. The V and J ends lost 8 bases and 8 bases, in that order; junction bases with no gene match: 11. This CDR3 contains 14 residues. Per germline, CDR1 MDHEN and CDR2 SYDVKM. The whole variable domain, filled in from reference TRBV28 and TRBJ2-4, reads DVKVTQSSRYLVKRTGEKVFLECVQDMDHENMFWYRQDPGLGLRLIYFSYDVKMKEKGDIPEGYSVSREKKERFSLILESASTNQTSMYLCASGGAGGADIQYFGAGTRLSVL.